The next 15 T cell receptor beta chains were all read from a single sample in a study of identical twins. TCRdb re-derived calls from the 5' RACE reads in MiXCR, one entry per CDR3 protein. The table lists approximately 670,000 distinct CDR3 sequences, around 6% of them singletons. The sample consisted of naive T cells sorted from blood. Receptor source: a man younger than 35 in good health.

This clonotype was seen at least ten times. This sequence joins TRBV24-1 and TRBJ2-1; 9 bases fit TRBD1. With V trimmed by 6 bases and J by 3 bases, 8 bases remained unmatched. Germline V lookup: CDR1 KGHDR, CDR2 SFDVKD. The CDR3 totals 16 residues. CDR3 amino acids: CATSLSGTGRYNEQFF. The CDR3 bases are TGTGCCACCAGTCTTTCCGGGACAGGGCGCTACAATGAGCAGTTCTTC.

This clonotype has a count of ten or more. The gene calls are TRBV12-3 or TRBV12-4 and TRBJ2-7, with D unclear. The length of the CDR3 is 13 residues. Trimming shortened V by 3 bases and J by 3 bases, and 9 bases separated the two germline ends. CDR3 DNA sequence: TGTGCCAGCAGTTTCGGTGGGTACTACGAGCAGTACGTC. Residues: CASSFGGYYEQYV.

The V and J genes are TRBV6-2 or TRBV6-3 and TRBJ2-1; TRBD1 aligns across 7 bases. This CDR3 has 17 residues. V lost 0 bases to trimming and J lost 0 bases; unmatched junction nucleotides: 5. Germline V gives CDR1 MNHEY, CDR2 SVGEGT. CDR3 nucleotide sequence: TGTGCCAGCAGTTACTCTGGGACAGCAAACTCCTACAATGAGCAGTTCTTC. This translates into CASSYSGTANSYNEQFF.

This clonotype was seen more than once but under ten times. V and J are TRBV24-1 and TRBJ1-4; D not certain. Germline CDR1 and CDR2: KGHDR and SFDVKD. CDR3 length: 14 residues. Trimming removed 2 bases from V and 7 bases from J, with 10 bases in between. The CDR3 DNA reads TGTGCCACCAGTGATTCCGTCGACATTGAAAAACTGTTTTTT. Translated, it gives CATSDSVDIEKLFF.

There are a few counts of this clonotype. The chain links TRBV7-8 to TRBJ2-3; D is unresolved. Trimming stripped 1 base from V and 7 bases from J, with 6 bases between. Germline values: CDR1 SGHVS, CDR2 FQNEAQ. The CDR3 runs to 12 residues. This CDR3 reads CASSLVLNTQYF. The CDR3 coding sequence is TGTGCCAGCAGCTTAGTCCTCAATACGCAGTATTTT.

The chain is built from TRBV5-1 and TRBJ2-1, with D perhaps matching TRBD1 (6 bases). Trimming stripped 4 bases from V and 0 bases from J, with 23 bases between. The CDR3 is made up of 19 amino acids. The V gene's germline CDR1 is SGHRS and CDR2 YFSETQ. The CDR3: CASSLYKTGTRTSYNEQFF. The CDR3 bases are TGCGCCAGCAGCCTCTACAAAACAGGGACCCGGACCTCCTACAATGAGCAGTTCTTC.

This clonotype appeared a few times. The chain joins TRBV20-1 to TRBJ2-1, with D uncertain. With 4 bases removed from V and 5 bases from J, the gap between germline ends came to 0 bases. Germline V lookup: CDR1 DFQATT, CDR2 SNEGSKA (reference sequence). The CDR3 is made up of 9 amino acids. CDR3 protein: CSANNEQFF. Here the CDR3 DNA reads TGCAGTGCTAACAATGAGCAGTTCTTC.

At least ten counts were recorded for this clonotype. The chain joins TRBV12-3 or TRBV12-4 to TRBJ2-5; maybe TRBD2 (5 bases). The CDR3 totals 14 residues. Trimming stripped 1 base from V and 5 bases from J, with 11 bases between. In DNA form, the CDR3 reads TGTGCCAGCAGTTTAGTACCGGGATCGGAGACCCAGTACTTC. It yields the protein CASSLVPGSETQYF.

This clonotype was seen at least ten times. The chain employs TRBV2 and TRBJ2-7, with D possibly being TRBD2 (6 bases). Trimming cost V 3 bases and J 0 bases, with 6 bases left between them. The CDR3 sequence is 13 residues long. Germline loops: CDR1 SNHLY, CDR2 FYNNEI. The CDR3 reads CASSEGGSYEQYV. The CDR3 DNA reads TGTGCCAGCAGTGAGGGGGGCTCCTACGAGCAGTACGTC.

This clonotype was seen repeatedly, ten times or more. The V and J genes are TRBV4-1 and TRBJ2-1; 10 bases match TRBD2. The CDR3 has 19 residues. The trim removed 1 base at V and 2 bases at J, leaving 11 bases unmatched. The germline CDR1 and CDR2 sequences are MGHRA and YSYEKL. DNA of the CDR3: TGCGCCAGCAGCCAAGCACTGGGAGCGGGAGGGCCAACCTACAATGAGCAGTTCTTC. Amino acids: CASSQALGAGGPTYNEQFF.

In its sample, this clonotype was seen a few times. The CDR3: CAWSVILAGVAEQFF. The CDR3 nucleotides are TGTGCCTGGAGTGTTATACTAGCGGGAGTGGCGGAGCAGTTCTTC. The chain uses TRBV30 and TRBJ2-1; the match to TRBD2 covers 11 bases. The CDR3 has 15 residues. The V gene's germline CDR1 is GTSNPN and CDR2 SVGIG (reference sequence). The V and J ends lost 0 bases and 10 bases, in that order; junction bases with no gene match: 8.

This sequence joins TRBV18 and TRBJ1-4; 9 nucleotides align to TRBD1. The germline CDR1 and CDR2 sequences are KGHSH and LQKENI. The CDR3 length is 16 residues. The J segment lost 7 bases and the V segment lost 3 bases, leaving 9 bases of the junction unmatched. CDR3 sequence (DNA): TGTGCCAGCTCACCGTCGGTCGGACAGGGGCCTGAAAAACTGTTTTTT. This codes for CASSPSVGQGPEKLFF.

This clonotype was counted at least ten times. The chain joins TRBV29-1 to TRBJ1-2; 12 bases align to TRBD1. V lost 5 bases to trimming and J lost 7 bases; unmatched junction nucleotides: 5. The V gene's germline CDR1 is SQVTM and CDR2 ANQGSEA. The CDR3 runs to 13 residues. CDR3 sequence: CSVTGQGAPGYTF. The CDR3 DNA sequence: TGCAGCGTTACGGGACAGGGGGCGCCTGGCTACACCTTC.

This clonotype was observed once. The rearrangement joins TRBV5-5 to TRBJ2-2; TRBD2 aligns across 14 bases. The CDR3 runs 18 residues. Germline values: CDR1 SGHKS, CDR2 YYEKEE (reference sequence). V shed 3 bases, J shed 1 base, and the junction held 5 bases outside the gene matches. The CDR3 bases are TGTGCCAGCAGCTCGGGACTAGCGGGAGTCTTGAACACCGGGGAGCTGTTTTTT. It codes for CASSSGLAGVLNTGELFF.

This clonotype was seen ten or more times. This chain uses TRBV4-3 with TRBJ2-3, with a tentative D call TRBD2 (6 bases). Germline CDR1 LGHNA, CDR2 YSLEER. The V end lost 0 bases, the J end lost 2 bases, and 18 bases lay between the germline ends. The CDR3 consists of 18 residues. This CDR3 reads CASSQDRWGTGLTDTQYF. The DNA of the CDR3 is TGCGCCAGCAGCCAAGATAGGTGGGGGACGGGACTCACAGATACGCAGTATTTT.